One and the same sample provided the 2 T cell receptor beta chains below, sequenced in a study of shared clonotypes between healthy human individuals. The method was immunoSEQ multiplex PCR; TCRdb's version includes in-frame clones alone and lacks a portion of them. This table has some 740,000 clones, 90% to 95% appearing once. In the naive CD8 group, cells lacked CD45RO and were positively selected for CCR7, so terminally differentiated effector memory CD45RA+ cells were left out. The sample comprised naive CD8+ T cells sorted from blood. The receptors here all came from a young man in good health.

The chain joins TRBV5-1 to TRBJ2-7; 11 bases line up with TRBD2. The germline CDR1 and CDR2 sequences are SGHRS and YFSETQ. After removal of 0 bases from V and 3 bases from J, the junction contained 8 bases not matched to a gene. The CDR3 spans 17 residues. Written as DNA, the CDR3 is TGCGCCAGCAGCTTGGAGAGTAGCGGGAGGGGGGTCTACGAGCAGTACTTC. Translating it yields CASSLESSGRGVYEQYF. The complete variable domain, with remaining parts taken from reference TRBV5-1 and TRBJ2-7, reads KAGVTQTPRYLIKTRGQQVTLSCSPISGHRSVSWYQQTPGQGLQFLFEYFSETQRNKGNFPGRFSGRQFSNSRSEMNVSTLELGDSALYLCASSLESSGRGVYEQYFGPGTRLTVT.

V and J are TRBV15 and TRBJ2-2, with D perhaps TRBD2 (5 bases). This CDR3 contains 17 residues. Trimming removed 0 bases from V and 0 bases from J, with 11 bases in between. Germline V CDR1 and CDR2: LNHNV, YYDKDF (reference sequence). The CDR3 DNA reads as TGTGCCACCAGCAGAGATCTTCTAGCTGCGAACACCGGGGAGCTGTTTTTT. Amino acids: CATSRDLLAANTGELFF.